The sequence of this T cell receptor (beta chain) was determined in a study of somatic mutations in cytotoxic T cells in rheumatoid arthritis (TCRdb year 2017). In the study overall: Before any treatment started and right after they were diagnosed, patients gave peripheral blood samples (roughly 31 ml EDTA). In newly diagnosed rheumatoid arthritis without treatment, the study examined if expanded CD8+ T-cell clones harbor somatic mutations, relying on TCRB deep sequencing to characterize clonality. Median age was essentially the same in the patient group and the control group. Some V beta antibody-stained T-cell populations were flow-sorted on a FACSAria II or Sony SH800 at nearly 100% purity, and sorted V beta1+ cells also underwent TCRB sequencing. For 65 rheumatoid arthritis patients and 20 or so healthy controls, TCRB deep sequencing was carried out.

This clone was seen only once. The antigen it binds to is not known. Base-call qualities are not available, and no considerably larger clone is one nucleotide away. Trimming at the junction amounts to 5 bases on V and 0 bases on J, and the germline ends lie 6 bases apart. The CDR3 measures 13 amino acids from cysteine to phenylalanine. Of the read, only the CDR3 DNA is kept; its 39 bases are in frame from base 1. Sequences SEHNR (CDR1) and FQNEAQ (CDR2) are obtained from the germline V gene (reference sequence). Results the study describes overall, beyond this receptor: CD8+ T-cell clonality did not differ significantly between rheumatoid arthritis patients and age-matched healthy controls. Viral specificity could not be ruled out by absence from virus-specific databases, and the antigen targets of the expanded CD8+ clones remained unknown. Healthy controls showed no age-related increase in CD8+ clonality, whereas patients did (Spearman r of about 0.5). The largest CD8+ clone made up more than 20% of CD8+ cells in 8 of 65 patients, and blood and synovial fluid shared several identical CD8+ TCRB sequences. No adjustment for multiple comparisons was made for the slight TRBV07 underrepresentation in patients.

Positive magnetic bead selection on an AutoMACS was used to isolate CD4+ and CD8+ cells, with flow cytometry used to check purity. A TCR V beta antibody panel was used in flow cytometry to screen first for clonal expansions, which were then characterized by TCRB deep sequencing of sorted CD8+ fractions. Isolation of peripheral blood mononuclear cells was done through Ficoll-Paque PLUS density gradient separation. Using Nucleospin Tissue or Tissue XS kits, DNA was extracted from CD4-enriched, CD8-enriched or PBMC samples, with quantification by a Qubit 2.0 fluorometer. TCRB CDR3 sequencing used the immunoSEQ assay on genomic DNA. In the paper's pipeline: Only a few patient CD8+ clones larger than 1% matched published virus-specific TCRB sequences when compared against them. Only productive TCRB rearrangements were included in the analyses. A clone was defined by a unique TCRB CDR3 sequence, and clonality was computed as a productive clonality index based on Shannon entropy. Repertoire overlap between two samples was calculated from the template counts of each clone relative to total templates per sample. V-gene usage from TCRB sequencing and V-gene usage measured by flow cytometry were correlated (Spearman r of under 0.7). Drawn from immuneACCESS, this table holds only the in-frame rearrangements with V and J called that TCRdb kept. Clones are partly lost; checked studies trace under half to an unresolved V gene and leave the rest unexplained. V, J and clone size are taken as reported in that table, and D and trimming were inferred from the DNA itself. The sample data list almost 9,000 clones, and 79% of these were observed just once. Approximately 5% of the sample rests with the top ten.

The sequencing sample was made of CD8+ T cells sorted from blood. The sequence is built from TRBV7-9 and TRBJ2-3; no D gene can be assigned with confidence. This clonotype was obtained from an adult with rheumatoid arthritis. Here is the DNA: TGTGCCAGCAGCCGGCAGAGCACAGATACGCAGTATTTT. Translated, this gives CASSRQSTDTQYF.